This TCR beta chain was recovered during a study of T cell responses to AZD1222 COVID-19 vaccine. Sequenced by immunoSEQ multiplex PCR; TCRdb stores in-frame clones only, minus some. The data hold approximately 150,000 clones, with roughly 93% observed a single time. Trimming pared 8 bases from V and 8 bases from J, leaving 21 bases between. The CDR3 is 15 residues long. Germline V gene sequence: CDR1 WSHSY, CDR2 SAAADI. A word on this clone: Its antigen is currently unknown.

Study observations and caveats: Only five or six AZD1222 recipients tested seropositive at baseline. Spike-specific TCR breadth and depth both grew after two AZD1222 doses. The sample set comprised mostly white British donors with more females, and clonal diversity was possibly underestimated. Reports say nearly half of spike-specific TCRs go after unmutated variant regions.

This sequence originates from an adult in good health. The sample was peripheral blood, taken on day 0 of AZD1222 vaccination. This chain joins TRBV10-2 and TRBJ1-4; D is possibly TRBD1 (5 bases). The CDR3 sequence is CASARWDRGDEKLFF. The CDR3 nucleotides are TGCGCCAGCGCGAGGTGGGATAGGGGAGACGAAAAACTGTTTTTT.